One sample yielded the 23 T cell receptor beta chains listed below, sequenced in a study of blood T cell repertoires in COVID-19 (dated by TCRdb to 2020 to 2021). The library was produced with the immunoSEQ multiplex PCR assay. TCRdb stores this immuneACCESS table with in-frame sequences only. Part of the clones is absent; in the studies checked, under half of the shortfall reflects unresolved V genes, and no reason is known for the rest. The sample table holds 84,000 or so clones, of which roughly 78% were seen once. The ten largest clones take up 1.2% of the sample. The sequenced sample consisted of peripheral blood. These receptors were taken from an elderly woman with acute or convalescent COVID-19.

CDR3 in DNA: TGTGCCAGCAGCTTAGGAGCAACTAATGAAAAACTGTTTTTT. Amino acids: CASSLGATNEKLFF. The J gene is TRBJ1-4, the V gene TRBV7-9; D uncertain. Per the germline V gene, CDR1 is SEHNR and CDR2 is FQNEAQ (reference sequence). The CDR3 consists of 14 residues. Trimming pared 1 base from V and 0 bases from J, leaving 3 bases between.

In this sample, this clone turned up a few times. The chain combines TRBV10-1 with TRBJ1-3, with D uncertain. Germline loops: CDR1 WNHNN, CDR2 SYGVQD (reference sequence). V lost 7 bases and J 0 bases, leaving 7 bases between the germline ends. The CDR3 sequence is 13 residues long. CDR3 in DNA: TGCGCCAGCACCGGGGACTCTGGAAACACCATATATTTT. Translating gives CASTGDSGNTIYF.

In DNA, the CDR3 is TGCGCCAGCAGCCAAAATGAGGGGGCCGACTACGAGCAGTACTTC. It is translated as CASSQNEGADYEQYF. V gene TRBV4-1 combines with J gene TRBJ2-7; 7 nucleotides line up with TRBD1. This CDR3 region has 15 residues. With 2 bases clipped from V and 3 bases from J, the junction kept 7 bases outside the gene matches. Germline V CDR1 and CDR2: MGHRA, YSYEKL.

The CDR3 DNA sequence: TGTGCCAGCAGTCCCGACAGGGCGGCCGAGACCCAGTACTTC. Protein: CASSPDRAAETQYF. The chain employs TRBV2 and TRBJ2-5; 7 positions agree with TRBD1. Germline loops: CDR1 SNHLY, CDR2 FYNNEI. The CDR3 is 14 amino acids. The V segment lost 5 bases and the J segment 5 bases; nucleotides outside the gene matches: 8.

This clone was counted between two and nine times. The chain employs TRBV11-2 and TRBJ1-2; the match to TRBD1 covers 7 bases. Germline V gene lookup returns CDR1 SGHAT and CDR2 FQNNGV. The CDR3 consists of 15 residues. V gave up 4 bases and J gave up 5 bases; unmatched junction bases: 10. The CDR3 reads CASSSLTGKSYGYTF. The CDR3, as DNA: TGTGCCAGCAGCTCACTGACAGGGAAGTCGTATGGCTACACCTTC.

This chain uses TRBV3-1 (or the pseudogene TRBV3-2) with TRBJ1-1; D uncertain. The CDR3 spans 14 residues. V was shortened by 2 bases and J by 1 base, with 8 bases between the two germline ends. Looked up from germline, CDR1 is LGHDT and CDR2 is YNNKEL (reference sequence). CDR3 protein: CASSQMRSNTEAFF. The CDR3 bases are TGTGCCAGCAGCCAAATGAGATCGAACACTGAAGCTTTCTTT.

This clone has more than one count but fewer than ten. This rearrangement joins TRBV7-8 to TRBJ2-7; no firm D call. Between the trimmed V and J ends, which lost 5 bases and 5 bases, there was a span of 19 bases. Looked up from germline, CDR1 is SGHVS and CDR2 is FQNEAQ. The CDR3 has 15 residues. CDR3: CASSATPLYPNEQYF. CDR3 DNA: TGTGCCAGCAGCGCCACCCCTCTCTATCCTAACGAGCAGTACTTC.

The J gene is TRBJ1-6, the V gene TRBV14, with no clear D. The germline V gene encodes CDR1 SGHDN and CDR2 FVKESK. The CDR3 length is 12 residues. V gave up 1 base and J gave up 11 bases, with 6 bases separating them. The CDR3 reads CASSQVSAPLHF. The CDR3 nucleotides read TGTGCCAGCAGCCAAGTGTCTGCACCCCTCCACTTT.

The chain joins TRBV3-1 (or the pseudogene TRBV3-2) to TRBJ2-1; unclear D gene. The CDR3 runs to 11 residues. The V end was cut by 4 bases, the J end by 8 bases, with 6 bases between. Germline CDR1 LGHDT, CDR2 YNNKEL (reference sequence). The CDR3 protein is CASSRGDEQFF. CDR3 in DNA: TGTGCCAGCAGCCGCGGCGATGAGCAGTTCTTC.

This clone has a count of ten or more. This chain uses TRBV9 with TRBJ1-2; 7 bases fit TRBD1. Per the germline V gene, CDR1 is SGDLS and CDR2 is YYNGEE. V shed 4 bases and J 6 bases; nucleotides not matched to a gene: 12. The CDR3 spans 15 residues. CDR3 protein: CASSPTAGGLNGYTF. In DNA form, the CDR3 reads TGTGCCAGCAGCCCCACCGCAGGGGGGCTGAATGGCTACACCTTC.

The rearrangement joins TRBV5-6 to TRBJ2-2; D might be TRBD1 (7 bases). Germline assignment: CDR1 SGHDT and CDR2 YYEEEE. V lost 4 bases, J lost 3 bases, and 16 bases lay in between. This CDR3 has 16 residues. CDR3 nucleotide sequence: TGTGCCAGCAGCATCGCGGGCAGGGGGGACACCGGGGAGCTGTTTTTT. It translates to CASSIAGRGDTGELFF.

The chain recombines TRBV27 with TRBJ2-1, with D possibly TRBD2 on 5 matching bases. The CDR3 extends over 14 amino acids. V lost 6 bases to trimming and J lost 6 bases, with 15 bases between them. Per germline, CDR1 MNHEY and CDR2 SMNVEV (reference sequence). The CDR3 protein is CASSTPGFANEQFF. The CDR3 DNA follows: TGTGCCAGCAGCACCCCGGGATTTGCCAATGAGCAGTTCTTC.

The V and J genes are TRBV5-5 and TRBJ2-3; TRBD2 matches at 9 bases. The trim removed 4 bases at V and 3 bases at J, leaving 6 bases unmatched. CDR3 size: 15 residues. The V gene's germline CDR1 is SGHKS and CDR2 YYEKEE (reference sequence). DNA for the CDR3: TGTGCCAGCAGCCGGACTAGCGCAACGACAGATACGCAGTATTTT. It specifies CASSRTSATTDTQYF.

The gene calls are TRBV2 and TRBJ1-5; weak D call: TRBD1 (6 bases). V dropped 4 bases and J dropped 0 bases, with 10 bases sitting between them. CDR3 length equals 15 residues. Germline CDR1 SNHLY, CDR2 FYNNEI. As DNA, the CDR3 is TGTGCCAGCAGTGTGGCAGGGGATAGCAATCAGCCCCAGCATTTT. Translating it yields CASSVAGDSNQPQHF.

V gene TRBV7-8 combines with J gene TRBJ2-7; TRBD2 agrees at 13 bases. V shed 5 bases, J shed 3 bases, and the junction held 4 bases outside the gene matches. The CDR3 length is 15 residues. The germline CDR1 and CDR2 sequences are SGHVS and FQNEAQ. In DNA form, the CDR3 reads TGTGCCAGCAGCCCCCGGACTAGCGGGAGCTACGAGCAGTACTTC. This codes for CASSPRTSGSYEQYF.

The chain employs TRBV6-6 and TRBJ2-7; 9 nucleotides align to TRBD1. V trimming: 4 bases; J trimming: 7 bases; junction bases outside the gene matches: 11. Per germline, CDR1 MNHNY and CDR2 SVGAGI (reference sequence). The CDR3 runs to 15 residues. The CDR3 DNA reads as TGTGCCAGCAGTTCCCCGGGACAGGGCATAGGGGAGCAGTACTTC. It encodes CASSSPGQGIGEQYF.

This clone was seen just once. The DNA of the CDR3 is TGTGCCAGCAGTTTAGGGCTGGTAGGTATCCCCTCCTACGAGCAGTACTTC. This translates into CASSLGLVGIPSYEQYF. The V and J genes are TRBV28 and TRBJ2-7; D uncertain. Germline CDR1 is MDHEN and CDR2 is SYDVKM. With 2 bases removed from V and 0 bases from J, the gap between germline ends came to 17 bases. This CDR3 contains 17 residues.

The chain employs TRBV3-1 (or the pseudogene TRBV3-2) and TRBJ1-2; no clear D gene. Germline V lookup: CDR1 LGHDT, CDR2 YNNKEL (reference sequence). The CDR3 extends over 13 amino acids. Between the trimmed V and J ends, which lost 4 bases and 8 bases, there was a span of 14 bases. The CDR3 reads CASSPGLSGGYTF. The CDR3 bases are TGTGCCAGCAGCCCCGGACTCTCGGGCGGCTACACCTTC.

The chain is built from TRBV7-9 and TRBJ1-1, with D tentatively TRBD1 (5 bases). Trimming took 3 bases from V and 3 from J, leaving 8 bases between them. Germline V gene lookup returns CDR1 SEHNR and CDR2 FQNEAQ (reference sequence). The CDR3 is made up of 13 amino acids. CDR3: CASSFPGDTEAFF. For the CDR3, the DNA is TGTGCCAGCAGCTTCCCGGGGGACACTGAAGCTTTCTTT.

The chain is built from TRBV5-5 and TRBJ2-7, with D perhaps matching TRBD2 (5 bases). This CDR3 has 13 amino acids. The V gene's germline CDR1 is SGHKS and CDR2 YYEKEE (reference sequence). V was shortened by 2 bases and J by 0 bases, with 6 bases between the two germline ends. The CDR3 spells CASSFGSSYEQYF. CDR3 DNA: TGTGCCAGCAGCTTTGGGAGCTCCTACGAGCAGTACTTC.

The chain uses TRBV2 and TRBJ2-7, with 7 bases identical to TRBD2. The ends lost 8 bases at V and 0 bases at J; junction bases unmatched: 1. CDR1 is SNHLY and CDR2 is FYNNEI in the germline V gene. The CDR3 is 12 amino acids. CDR3 coding DNA: TGTGCCAGCGGGACTACCTCCTACGAGCAGTACTTC. This translates into CASGTTSYEQYF.

This chain uses TRBV2 with TRBJ2-1; the D is unclear. This CDR3 spans 14 amino acids. Trimming cost V 0 bases and J 8 bases, with 11 bases left between them. Germline V gives CDR1 SNHLY, CDR2 FYNNEI. The DNA for the CDR3 is TGTGCCAGCAGTGAAGCGGGTATAGCCTATGAGCAGTTCTTC. Its translation: CASSEAGIAYEQFF. Filled out from reference TRBV2 and TRBJ2-1, the complete variable domain reads EPEVTQTPSHQVTQMGQEVILRCVPISNHLYFYWYRQILGQKVEFLVSFYNNEISEKSEIFDDQFSVERPDGSNFTLKIRSTKLEDSAMYFCASSEAGIAYEQFFGPGTRLTVL.

This chain uses TRBV10-1 with TRBJ1-2; tentatively, D is TRBD1 (5 bases). This CDR3 spans 14 amino acids. Germline V lookup: CDR1 WNHNN, CDR2 SYGVQD (reference sequence). The V gene lost 0 bases and the J gene lost 8 bases, with 13 bases spanning the gap. DNA of the CDR3: TGCGCCAGCAGTGAGTCGAGGGGAGGTGGCGGCTACACCTTC. It translates to CASSESRGGGGYTF.